Below, 2 T cell receptor beta chains from the same sample are listed, as sequenced in a study of shared clonotypes between healthy human individuals. The assay was immunoSEQ multiplex PCR, and TCRdb's table has in-frame clones only and misses some. The sample holds under 1 million clones; 90% to 98% are singletons and the top ten take less than 0.25%. Positively selected for CCR7, the CD45RO-negative cells used as naive CD8 cells excluded terminally differentiated effector memory CD45RA+ cells. Sequenced material: naive CD8+ T cells sorted from blood. The receptors stem from a man aged 30 to 39 in good health.

The sample holds one count of this clone. The rearrangement links TRBV7-9 to TRBJ2-5, with D maybe TRBD1 (6 bases). V was trimmed by 2 bases and J by 3 bases, leaving 10 bases between them. Germline V CDR1 and CDR2: SEHNR, FQNEAQ (reference sequence). The length of the CDR3 is 14 residues. The CDR3 nucleotides are TGTGCCAGCAGCTTATTAACAGGGAAAGAGACCCAGTACTTC. Translating gives CASSLLTGKETQYF.

This rearrangement joins TRBV27 to TRBJ2-1; TRBD1 aligns across 7 bases. Germline CDR1 and CDR2: MNHEY and SMNVEV (reference sequence). This CDR3 spans 17 amino acids. The V gene end was trimmed by 3 bases and the J gene end by 0 bases; junction bases not matched to a gene: 8. CDR3 sequence reads: CASSFHTGDYSYNEQFF. CDR3 sequence (DNA): TGTGCCAGCAGTTTCCATACAGGGGATTACTCCTACAATGAGCAGTTCTTC.